This T cell receptor beta chain was identified during a study of PD-1 and CTLA-4 blockade in melanoma. The data were produced by immunoSEQ multiplex PCR, yet TCRdb's version contains in-frame clones alone and is incomplete. The sample includes tens of thousands of clones, approximately 90% of them seen just once. The starting material was CD8+ T cells from peripheral blood, obtained before anti-PD-1 treatment. This TCR was sampled from a human donor with melanoma.

The CDR3 reads CASSSLAGHNEQFF. The CDR3 DNA reads TGTGCCAGCAGCTCCCTAGCGGGTCACAATGAGCAGTTCTTC. The chain is built from TRBV5-5 and TRBJ2-1, with 8 nucleotides matching TRBD2. Trimming removed 3 bases from V and 5 bases from J; junction bases left unmatched: 4. Per the germline V gene, CDR1 is SGHKS and CDR2 is YYEKEE (reference sequence). This CDR3 has 14 residues.